Listed here is a single TCR beta chain. Antigen unknown. Without the conserved terminal phenylalanine or tryptophan, this CDR3 likely stems from a read error. It is unclear where the CDR3 begins or ends on the DNA, so no DNA is shown, and the CDR3 is as TCRdb lists it. TCR alpha and beta CDR3 regions were amplified from RNA using iRepertoire nested multiplex PCR. TCRdb passed the multiplex PCR reads through MiXCR, listing each CDR3 protein once. The sample holds about 200,000 distinct CDR3 sequences, about 32% seen once. The data are from a study of glioma-infiltrating T cells. Germline values: CDR1 LNHDA, CDR2 SQIVND (reference sequence). The length of the CDR3 is 14 amino acids, counting both ends. Study findings and constraints: Non-neoplastic patients had below-expected tissue-blood divergence, while all gliomas exceeded expectation.

Sequenced input: glioma tissue, nonneoplastic brain tissue, or PBMCs (not recorded which). This receptor was taken from a human donor with low-grade glioma or glioblastoma, undergoing nonglioma brain surgery, or in good health (not recorded which). The chain has TRBV19 and TRBJ2-7; the D call of TRBD1 is as the table states it, not checked on the DNA. CDR3 sequence reads: CASSSGQARNEQYL.